This T cell receptor beta chain is drawn from a study of blood T cell repertoires in COVID-19. The germline V gene has CDR1 SGHNT and CDR2 YENEEA. CDR3 length: 16 residues. V was clipped by 5 bases and J by 2 bases, with 15 bases between them. Here immunoSEQ multiplex PCR was the method, and the copy in TCRdb shows in-frame clones only, minus some. The table has about 73,000 clones, approximately 80% seen once. The clonotype comes from a man aged 65 to 85 with COVID-19, enrolled during active disease. The J gene is TRBJ1-4, the V gene TRBV11-3; D call uncertain. Sequencing was performed on peripheral blood. The DNA of the CDR3 is TGTGCCAGCAGCCCGGGAGAGGGTACGACTAATGAAAAACTGTTTTTT. This gives the protein CASSPGEGTTNEKLFF.